These 16 T cell receptor beta chains originate from one sample sequenced in a study of blood T cell repertoires in COVID-19. Only in-frame clones appear in the TCRdb table, and some are missing; sequencing was by immunoSEQ multiplex PCR. This sample has about 98,000 clones, with 75% to 85% found just once. The sequenced sample consisted of peripheral blood. The source is a man aged 65-85 years with acute or convalescent COVID-19.

This chain uses TRBV19 with TRBJ2-3, with D possibly matching TRBD1 (5 bases). In germline, CDR1 is LNHDA, CDR2 SQIVND (reference sequence). V dropped 2 bases and J dropped 2 bases, with 8 bases sitting between them. This CDR3 comprises 14 residues. The CDR3 DNA is TGTGCCAGTAGTATAATGACAGACACAGATACGCAGTATTTT. It codes for CASSIMTDTDTQYF.

V gene TRBV11-2 combines with J gene TRBJ1-4, with D possibly TRBD1 on 6 matching bases. The CDR3 runs to 14 residues. CDR1 and CDR2 from the germline V gene are SGHAT and FQNNGV. Trimming stripped 2 bases from V and 8 bases from J, with 12 bases between. The CDR3 spells CASSLNRAEEKLFF. In nucleotides, the CDR3 is TGTGCCAGCAGCTTAAACAGGGCCGAGGAAAAACTGTTTTTT.

The rearrangement joins TRBV7-3 to TRBJ2-3; 7 positions agree with TRBD1. This CDR3 spans 17 amino acids. The trim removed 5 bases at V and 2 bases at J, leaving 13 bases unmatched. The germline V gene has CDR1 SGHTA and CDR2 FQGTGA. As DNA, the CDR3 is TGTGCCAGCAGCGCTTCCGGGACAGAATTTTTCACAGATACGCAGTATTTT. Protein: CASSASGTEFFTDTQYF.

On this clone: A much larger clonotype is one base distant, so this may be a read error. The J gene is TRBJ1-1, the V gene TRBV16; D is unclear. This CDR3 is 13 amino acids long. Germline V CDR1 and CDR2: KGHSY, FQNENV. The CDR3: CVSSLYKNTEAFF. The CDR3, as DNA: TGTGTCAGCAGCCTATACAAGAACACTGAAGCTTTCTTT.

The DNA of the CDR3 is TGTGCCAGCTCACCAGCTAGGGCAGCAGGAGGGGCTTTCTTT. It codes for CASSPARAAGGAFF. The chain has TRBV18 and TRBJ1-1; the D is unclear. CDR3 length: 14 amino acids. V lost 2 bases and J lost 11, with 18 bases in between. Germline V CDR1 and CDR2: KGHSH, LQKENI. Full variable domain (outside the CDR3, taken from reference TRBV18 and TRBJ1-1): NAGVMQNPRHLVRRRGQEARLRCSPMKGHSHVYWYRQLPEEGLKFMVYLQKENIIDESGMPKERFSAEFPKEGPSILRIQQVVRGDSAAYFCASSPARAAGGAFFGQGTRLTVV.

The chain joins TRBV18 to TRBJ2-5, with D possibly TRBD2 on 6 matching bases. The V end was cut by 1 base, the J end by 2 bases, with 8 bases between. The V gene's germline CDR1 is KGHSH and CDR2 LQKENI. This CDR3 spans 14 amino acids. This chain's CDR3 is CASSPQGGQETQYF. The CDR3 coding sequence is TGTGCCAGCTCACCACAGGGAGGTCAAGAGACCCAGTACTTC. Combining the CDR3 with reference TRBV18 and TRBJ2-5 gives the whole variable domain NAGVMQNPRHLVRRRGQEARLRCSPMKGHSHVYWYRQLPEEGLKFMVYLQKENIIDESGMPKERFSAEFPKEGPSILRIQQVVRGDSAAYFCASSPQGGQETQYFGPGTRLLVL.

This clone was seen a single time. The chain uses TRBV20-1 and TRBJ1-2; unclear D gene. Germline CDR1 is DFQATT and CDR2 is SNEGSKA (reference sequence). V was cut by 3 bases and J by 1 base, with 6 bases left in between. This CDR3 spans 12 amino acids. CDR3 nucleotide sequence: TGCAGTGCTAGTCCGGGTAACTATGGCTACACCTTC. This encodes CSASPGNYGYTF.

Only a few counts were recorded for this clone. The V call is TRBV28, the J call TRBJ1-4; D not resolved. Trimming pared 2 bases from V and 7 bases from J, leaving 5 bases between. Germline lookup yields CDR1 MDHEN and CDR2 SYDVKM. CDR3 size: 12 residues. CDR3 in amino acids: CASSLKSEKLFF. CDR3 nucleotides: TGTGCCAGCAGTTTAAAGAGTGAAAAACTGTTTTTT. Complete variable domain (other parts from reference TRBV28 and TRBJ1-4): DVKVTQSSRYLVKRTGEKVFLECVQDMDHENMFWYRQDPGLGLRLIYFSYDVKMKEKGDIPEGYSVSREKKERFSLILESASTNQTSMYLCASSLKSEKLFFGSGTQLSVL.

This clone was picked up a small number of times. This chain links TRBV29-1 with TRBJ1-4, with no clear D. The germline V gene encodes CDR1 SQVTM and CDR2 ANQGSEA. The CDR3 covers 14 residues. Trimming left V 7 bases short and J 0 bases short, with 12 bases between. The CDR3 reads CSAREDATNEKLFF. CDR3 bases: TGCAGCGCTAGGGAGGATGCAACTAATGAAAAACTGTTTTTT. Together with reference TRBV29-1 and TRBJ1-4, the CDR3 gives the full variable domain: SAVISQKPSRDICQRGTSLTIQCQVDSQVTMMFWYRQQPGQSLTLIATANQGSEATYESGFVIDKFPISRPNLTFSTLTVSNMSPEDSSIYLCSAREDATNEKLFFGSGTQLSVL.

This sequence joins TRBV3-1 (or the pseudogene TRBV3-2) and TRBJ2-2; 15 bases map to TRBD2. This CDR3 contains 18 residues. CDR1 and CDR2 (germline): LGHDT, YNNKEL (reference sequence). J was trimmed by 3 bases and V by 2 bases; bases with no gene match: 4. CDR3 amino acids: CASSQWTSGRGDTGELFF. CDR3 sequence (DNA): TGTGCCAGCAGCCAATGGACTAGCGGGAGGGGGGACACCGGGGAGCTGTTTTTT.

This clone was counted a few times. This chain links TRBV9 with TRBJ1-5; the D is unclear. Germline CDR1 SGDLS, CDR2 YYNGEE. CDR3 length: 15 amino acids. Trimming removed 0 bases at V and 7 bases at J, with 14 bases between. The CDR3 loop is CASSVGGVGGQPQHF. The CDR3 DNA is TGTGCCAGCAGCGTAGGTGGGGTCGGAGGACAGCCCCAGCATTTT.

J is TRBJ2-2 and V is TRBV28, with 8 bases lining up with TRBD1. Germline values: CDR1 MDHEN, CDR2 SYDVKM. The V gene end was trimmed by 3 bases and the J gene end by 5 bases; junction bases not matched to a gene: 8. The CDR3 runs 16 residues. CDR3 in DNA: TGTGCCAGCAGTTTCCGGCAGGGGGCGCGAACCGGGGAGCTGTTTTTT. Its translation is CASSFRQGARTGELFF.

The gene calls are TRBV3-1 (or the pseudogene TRBV3-2) and TRBJ2-6; 10 bases map to TRBD2. Germline V gene lookup returns CDR1 LGHDT and CDR2 YNNKEL (reference sequence). The CDR3 is 18 residues long. V lost 1 base, J lost 1 base, and 4 bases stayed unmatched. CDR3 bases: TGTGCCAGCAGCCAAGGGCTAGCGGGAGTATCTGGGGCCAACGTCCTGACTTTC. Amino acid sequence: CASSQGLAGVSGANVLTF.

Comment on this clone: Additional DNA sequences in this sample encode the identical CDR3. This chain links TRBV27 with TRBJ2-3; 12 bases match TRBD2. Germline CDR1 is MNHEY and CDR2 is SMNVEV (reference sequence). V dropped 6 bases and J dropped 2; count of bases not matched to a gene: 3. This CDR3 contains 15 residues. DNA for the CDR3: TGTGCCAGCAGCTGGACTAGCGGGATCACAGATACGCAGTATTTT. Its translation: CASSWTSGITDTQYF.

The V and J genes are TRBV19 and TRBJ2-7, with 10 nucleotides matching TRBD1. Germline trimming cut 9 bases from V and 2 bases from J; bases unmatched to any gene: 7. This CDR3 has 14 amino acids. Per the germline V gene, CDR1 is LNHDA and CDR2 is SQIVND (reference sequence). The CDR3 nucleotides read TGTGCCAGCAGTGCGGGACAGGGGACCTACGAGCAGTACTTC. Residues: CASSAGQGTYEQYF.

This clone was seen more than once but under ten times. The V and J genes are TRBV28 and TRBJ1-4; tentative D call: TRBD1 (6 bases). This CDR3 comprises 17 residues. CDR1 and CDR2 (germline): MDHEN, SYDVKM. V was cut by 4 bases and J by 2 bases, with 17 bases left in between. CDR3 sequence reads: CASSSISGGFTNEKLFF. The CDR3 DNA follows: TGTGCCAGCAGTTCGATATCGGGGGGCTTCACTAATGAAAAACTGTTTTTT. Full variable domain (rest looked up from reference TRBV28 and TRBJ1-4): DVKVTQSSRYLVKRTGEKVFLECVQDMDHENMFWYRQDPGLGLRLIYFSYDVKMKEKGDIPEGYSVSREKKERFSLILESASTNQTSMYLCASSSISGGFTNEKLFFGSGTQLSVL.